This passage covers 10 T cell receptor beta chains from one sample sequenced in a study of cytomegalovirus exposure and HLA in healthy donors. 60 Vbeta and 13 Jbeta primers were used in PCR. Profiled with immunoSEQ multiplex PCR; TCRdb holds only in-frame clones, not every one. The table has fewer than 200,000 clones, around three quarters seen once; the top ten hold under 2.5%. Sequencing used PBMCs. The origin of the receptors is a man aged 40-55 years in good health and CMV-seronegative.

The J gene is TRBJ2-1, the V gene TRBV13, with D maybe TRBD2 (5 bases). From germline, CDR1 is PRHDT and CDR2 FYEKMQ (reference sequence). The germline V and J ends were trimmed by 0 bases and 0 bases, with 6 bases remaining between them. This CDR3 comprises 15 residues. The CDR3 spells CASSLGAGSYNEQFF. The CDR3 DNA sequence: TGTGCCAGCAGCTTAGGGGCGGGCTCCTACAATGAGCAGTTCTTC.

V and J are TRBV19 and TRBJ2-5; 10 bases line up with TRBD1. With V trimmed by 6 bases and J by 3 bases, 7 bases remained unmatched. Germline V gives CDR1 LNHDA, CDR2 SQIVND (reference sequence). The CDR3 has 15 residues. The CDR3: CASSRTGGSEETQYF. The CDR3 region has the DNA TGTGCCAGTAGCAGGACAGGGGGGAGTGAAGAGACCCAGTACTTC. Complete variable domain (other parts from reference TRBV19 and TRBJ2-5): DGGITQSPKYLFRKEGQNVTLSCEQNLNHDAMYWYRQDPGQGLRLIYYSQIVNDFQKGDIAEGYSVSREKKESFPLTVTSAQKNPTAFYLCASSRTGGSEETQYFGPGTRLLVL.

This chain joins TRBV7-8 and TRBJ2-7; 7 bases map to TRBD1. The CDR3 consists of 14 residues. Germline CDR1 and CDR2: SGHVS and FQNEAQ. The J segment lost 5 bases and the V segment lost 1 base, leaving 5 bases of the junction unmatched. In nucleotides, the CDR3 is TGTGCCAGCAGCTTAGGAGGGACAGAAAACGAGCAGTACTTC. Translation gives CASSLGGTENEQYF.

The chain is built from TRBV28 and TRBJ1-5; the D gene is possibly TRBD1 (5 bases). CDR3 length equals 17 residues. V was trimmed by 1 base and J by 1 base, leaving 14 bases between them. Germline V gives CDR1 MDHEN, CDR2 SYDVKM. CDR3 coding DNA: TGTGCCAGCAGTTTATTTGGGGGGAGAGGGAGCAATCAGCCCCAGCATTTT. Its translation is CASSLFGGRGSNQPQHF.

The V call is TRBV5-1, the J call TRBJ2-1, with D unclear. The V and J ends lost 3 bases and 2 bases respectively, with 15 bases between them. CDR1 is SGHRS and CDR2 is YFSETQ in the germline V gene. This CDR3 is 16 amino acids long. CDR3 bases: TGCGCCAGCAGCTCCTCGAGCTTTTCCCCCTACAATGAGCAGTTCTTC. It encodes CASSSSSFSPYNEQFF.

The chain combines TRBV4-2 with TRBJ1-2, with 7 nucleotides matching TRBD1. Germline V CDR1 and CDR2: LGHNA, YNFKEQ. With 0 bases clipped from V and 4 bases from J, the junction kept 2 bases outside the gene matches. The CDR3 is 14 residues long. The CDR3 DNA sequence: TGTGCCAGCAGCCAAGATCAGGGGGTCTATGGCTACACCTTC. This translates into CASSQDQGVYGYTF.

The gene calls are TRBV11-3 and TRBJ2-2, with D maybe TRBD1 (6 bases). V dropped 5 bases and J dropped 4 bases, with 14 bases sitting between them. This CDR3 is built from 15 residues. Germline lookup yields CDR1 SGHNT and CDR2 YENEEA. The CDR3 DNA reads TGTGCCAGCAGCCGAAACCTAGGGGGCACCGGGGAGCTGTTTTTT. Translation gives CASSRNLGGTGELFF.

The rearrangement links TRBV27 to TRBJ2-5, with D unresolved. V was trimmed by 2 bases and J by 1 base, leaving 8 bases between them. The CDR3 has 14 amino acids. Germline loops: CDR1 MNHEY, CDR2 SMNVEV (reference sequence). In nucleotides, the CDR3 is TGTGCCAGCAGTTTAAGGCGGAGCCAAGAGACCCAGTACTTC. It translates to CASSLRRSQETQYF.

This chain joins TRBV15 and TRBJ2-1, with 11 nucleotides matching TRBD2. This CDR3 contains 17 residues. Germline CDR1 is LNHNV and CDR2 is YYDKDF (reference sequence). After removal of 1 base from V and 4 bases from J, the junction contained 6 bases not matched to a gene. The CDR3 loop is CATSRASGTSGYNEQFF. In nucleotides, the CDR3 is TGTGCCACCAGCAGAGCCTCGGGGACTAGCGGTTACAATGAGCAGTTCTTC.

The V and J genes are TRBV2 and TRBJ2-7; TRBD1 aligns across 9 bases. The CDR3 runs 13 residues. Trimming cost V 3 bases and J 7 bases; bases outside gene matches: 4. Germline values: CDR1 SNHLY, CDR2 FYNNEI. CDR3 bases: TGTGCCAGCAGTGAGAAGGGGACAGGGGAGCAGTACTTC. It yields the protein CASSEKGTGEQYF.